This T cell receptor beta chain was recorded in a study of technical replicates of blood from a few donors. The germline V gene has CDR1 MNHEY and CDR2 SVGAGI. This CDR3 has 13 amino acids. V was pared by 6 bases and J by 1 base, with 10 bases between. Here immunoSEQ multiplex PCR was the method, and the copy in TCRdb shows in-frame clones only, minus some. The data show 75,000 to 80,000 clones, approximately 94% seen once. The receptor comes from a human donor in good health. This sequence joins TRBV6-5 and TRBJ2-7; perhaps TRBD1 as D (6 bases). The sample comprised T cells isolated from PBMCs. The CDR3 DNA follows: TGTGCCAGCAGACTAGGGGGATCCTACGAGCAGTACTTC. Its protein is CASRLGGSYEQYF.